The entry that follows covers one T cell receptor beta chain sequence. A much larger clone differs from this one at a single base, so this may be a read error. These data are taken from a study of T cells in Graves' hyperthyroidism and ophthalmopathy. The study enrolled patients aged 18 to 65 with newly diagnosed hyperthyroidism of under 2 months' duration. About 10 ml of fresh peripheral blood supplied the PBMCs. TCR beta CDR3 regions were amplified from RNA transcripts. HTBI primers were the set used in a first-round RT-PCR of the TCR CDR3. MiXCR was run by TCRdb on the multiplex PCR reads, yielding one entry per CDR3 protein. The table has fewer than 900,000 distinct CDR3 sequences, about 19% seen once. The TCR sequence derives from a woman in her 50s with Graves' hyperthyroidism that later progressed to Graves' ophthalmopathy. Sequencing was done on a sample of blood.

The CDR3 coding sequence is TGTGCCAGTCAAACTGTACGAGGTTCTACAATGAGGCAGCTCTTC. It specifies CASQTVRGSTMRQLF. The chain is built from TRBV12-3 or TRBV12-4 and TRBJ2-1, with no clear D. The CDR3 contains 15 residues.